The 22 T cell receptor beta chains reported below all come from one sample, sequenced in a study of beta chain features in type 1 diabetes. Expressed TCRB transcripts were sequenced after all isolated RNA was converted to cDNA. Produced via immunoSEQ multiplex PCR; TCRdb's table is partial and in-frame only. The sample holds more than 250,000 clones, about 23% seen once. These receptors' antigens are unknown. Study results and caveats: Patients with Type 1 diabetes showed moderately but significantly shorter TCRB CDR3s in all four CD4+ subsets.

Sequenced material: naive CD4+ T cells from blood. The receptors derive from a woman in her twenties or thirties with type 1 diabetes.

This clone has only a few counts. CDR3 protein: CASTRTLGQAYNEQFF. The DNA of the CDR3 is TGTGCCAGCACCCGGACATTAGGACAGGCTTACAATGAGCAGTTCTTC. J is TRBJ2-1 and V is TRBV5-6, with 7 positions matching TRBD1. V lost 6 bases to trimming and J lost 4 bases; unmatched junction nucleotides: 13. Germline-derived CDR1 and CDR2 are SGHDT and YYEEEE. The CDR3 is 16 amino acids.

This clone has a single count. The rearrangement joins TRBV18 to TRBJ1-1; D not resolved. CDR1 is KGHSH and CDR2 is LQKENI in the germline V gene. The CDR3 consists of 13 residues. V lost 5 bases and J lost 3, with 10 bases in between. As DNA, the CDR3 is TGTGCCAGCTCAGGGAGGAGGGACACTGAAGCTTTCTTT. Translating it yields CASSGRRDTEAFF.

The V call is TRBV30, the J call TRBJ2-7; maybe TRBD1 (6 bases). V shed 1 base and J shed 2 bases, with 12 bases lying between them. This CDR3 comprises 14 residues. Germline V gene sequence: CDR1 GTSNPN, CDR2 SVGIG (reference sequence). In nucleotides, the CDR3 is TGTGCCTGGAGTGGGGGGCTACTAACCTACGAGCAGTACTTC. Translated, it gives CAWSGGLLTYEQYF.

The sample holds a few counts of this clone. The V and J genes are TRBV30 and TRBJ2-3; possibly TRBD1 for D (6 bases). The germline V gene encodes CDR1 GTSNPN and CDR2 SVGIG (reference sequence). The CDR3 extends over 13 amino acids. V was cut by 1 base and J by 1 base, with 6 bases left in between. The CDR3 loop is CAWSGQGTDTQYF. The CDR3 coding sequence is TGTGCCTGGAGTGGACAGGGCACAGATACGCAGTATTTT.

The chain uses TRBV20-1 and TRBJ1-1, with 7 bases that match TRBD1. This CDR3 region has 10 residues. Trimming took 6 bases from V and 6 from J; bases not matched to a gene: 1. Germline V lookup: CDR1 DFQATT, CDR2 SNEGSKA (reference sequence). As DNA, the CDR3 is TGCAGTGCCGGGACAGCTGAAGCTTTCTTT. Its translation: CSAGTAEAFF.

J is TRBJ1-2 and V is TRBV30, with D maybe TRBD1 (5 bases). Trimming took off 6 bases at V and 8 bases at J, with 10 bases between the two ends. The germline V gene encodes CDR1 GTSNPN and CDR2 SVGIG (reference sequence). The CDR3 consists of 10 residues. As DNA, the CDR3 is TGTGCCTGCTCTACAGGCGGCTACACCTTC. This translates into CACSTGGYTF.

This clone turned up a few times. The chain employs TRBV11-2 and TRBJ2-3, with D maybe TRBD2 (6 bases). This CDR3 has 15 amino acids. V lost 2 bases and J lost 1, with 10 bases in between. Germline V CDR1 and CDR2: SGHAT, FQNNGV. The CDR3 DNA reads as TGTGCCAGCAGCTTATTGGGGGGACGCACAGATACGCAGTATTTT. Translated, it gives CASSLLGGRTDTQYF.

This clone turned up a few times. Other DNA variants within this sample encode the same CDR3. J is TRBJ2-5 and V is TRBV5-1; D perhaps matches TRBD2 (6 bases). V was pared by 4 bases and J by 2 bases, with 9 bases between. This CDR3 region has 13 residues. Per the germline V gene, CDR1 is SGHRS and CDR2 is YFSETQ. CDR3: CASSRDLQETQYF. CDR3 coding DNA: TGCGCCAGCAGCAGGGACTTACAAGAGACCCAGTACTTC.

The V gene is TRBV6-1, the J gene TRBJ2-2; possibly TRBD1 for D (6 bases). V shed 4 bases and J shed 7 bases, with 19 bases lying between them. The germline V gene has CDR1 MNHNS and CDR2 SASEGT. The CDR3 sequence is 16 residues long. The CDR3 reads CASSGTGQGTIGELFF. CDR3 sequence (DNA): TGTGCCAGCAGTGGTACGGGGCAGGGGACAATCGGGGAGCTGTTTTTT.

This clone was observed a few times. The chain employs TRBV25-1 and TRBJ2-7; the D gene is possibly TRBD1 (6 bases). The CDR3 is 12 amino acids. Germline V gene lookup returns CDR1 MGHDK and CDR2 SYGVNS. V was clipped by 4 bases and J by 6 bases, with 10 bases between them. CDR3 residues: CASSATGSEQYF. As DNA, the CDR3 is TGTGCCAGCAGTGCTACAGGGAGCGAGCAGTACTTC.

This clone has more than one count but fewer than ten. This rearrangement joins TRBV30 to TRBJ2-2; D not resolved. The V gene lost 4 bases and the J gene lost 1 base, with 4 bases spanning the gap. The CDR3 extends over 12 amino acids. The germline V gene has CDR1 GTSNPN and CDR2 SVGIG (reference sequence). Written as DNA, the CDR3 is TGTGCCTGGACTAAGAACACCGGGGAGCTGTTTTTT. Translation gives CAWTKNTGELFF.

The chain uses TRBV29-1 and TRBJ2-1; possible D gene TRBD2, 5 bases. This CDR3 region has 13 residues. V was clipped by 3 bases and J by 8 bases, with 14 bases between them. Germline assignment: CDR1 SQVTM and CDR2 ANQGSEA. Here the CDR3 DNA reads TGCAGCGTTGATTGGAATACGGGGTATGAGCAGTTCTTC. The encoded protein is CSVDWNTGYEQFF.

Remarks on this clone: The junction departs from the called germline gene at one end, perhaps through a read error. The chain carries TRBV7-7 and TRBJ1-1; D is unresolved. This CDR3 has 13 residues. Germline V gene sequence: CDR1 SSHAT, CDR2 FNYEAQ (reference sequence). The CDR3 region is CASSLRENTEAFF. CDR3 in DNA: TGTGCTAGCAGCTTACGAGAGAACACTGAAGCTTTCTTT.

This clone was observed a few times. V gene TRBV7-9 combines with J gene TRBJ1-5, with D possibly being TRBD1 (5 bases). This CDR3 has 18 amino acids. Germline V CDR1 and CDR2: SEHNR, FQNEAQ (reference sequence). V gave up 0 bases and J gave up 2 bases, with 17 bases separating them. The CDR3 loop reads CASSLAGASLGGNQPQHF. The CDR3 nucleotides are TGTGCCAGCAGCTTAGCAGGGGCATCTTTAGGGGGCAATCAGCCCCAGCATTTT.

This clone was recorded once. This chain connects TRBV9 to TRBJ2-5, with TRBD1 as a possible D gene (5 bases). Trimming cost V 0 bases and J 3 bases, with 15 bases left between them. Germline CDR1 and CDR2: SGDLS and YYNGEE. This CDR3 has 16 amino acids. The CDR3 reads CASSVGGSGAKETQYF. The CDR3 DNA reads TGTGCCAGCAGCGTAGGGGGCTCTGGGGCAAAAGAGACCCAGTACTTC.

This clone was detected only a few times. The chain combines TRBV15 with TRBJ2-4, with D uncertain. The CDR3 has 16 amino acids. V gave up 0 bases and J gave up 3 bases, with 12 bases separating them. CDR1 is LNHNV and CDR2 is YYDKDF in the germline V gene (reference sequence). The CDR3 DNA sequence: TGTGCCACCAGCAGAGACGGCAGCCCGGGCAAAAACATTCAGTACTTC. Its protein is CATSRDGSPGKNIQYF.

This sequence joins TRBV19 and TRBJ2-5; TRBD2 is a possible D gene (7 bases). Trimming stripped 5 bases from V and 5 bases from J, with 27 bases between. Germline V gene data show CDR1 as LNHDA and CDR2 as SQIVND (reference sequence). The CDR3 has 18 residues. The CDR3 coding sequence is TGTGCCAGTAGTCGTTACCTCCTCCCGGGGGGCTCTACGGAGACCCAGTACTTC. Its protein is CASSRYLLPGGSTETQYF.

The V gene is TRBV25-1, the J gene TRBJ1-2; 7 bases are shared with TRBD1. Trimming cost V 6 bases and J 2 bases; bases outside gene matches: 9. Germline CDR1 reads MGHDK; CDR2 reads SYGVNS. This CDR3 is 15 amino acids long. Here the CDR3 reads CASRPKQGNNYGYTF. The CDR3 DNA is TGTGCCAGCAGACCCAAACAGGGGAACAACTATGGCTACACCTTC.

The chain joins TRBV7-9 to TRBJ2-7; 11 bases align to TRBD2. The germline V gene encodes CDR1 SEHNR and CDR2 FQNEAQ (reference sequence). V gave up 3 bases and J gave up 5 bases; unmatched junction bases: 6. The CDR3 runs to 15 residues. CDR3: CASSFPTSGSHEQYF. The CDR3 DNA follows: TGTGCCAGCAGCTTCCCTACTAGCGGGAGCCACGAGCAGTACTTC.

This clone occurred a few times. The CDR3 DNA sequence: TGTGCCAGCAACAACAGGGCAGGGGAAACTGAAGCTTTCTTT. It is translated as CASNNRAGETEAFF. V is TRBV7-9 and J is TRBJ1-1; tentatively, D is TRBD1 (6 bases). Germline CDR1 reads SEHNR; CDR2 reads FQNEAQ (reference sequence). CDR3 length: 14 residues. V lost 7 bases and J 5 bases, leaving 17 bases between the germline ends.

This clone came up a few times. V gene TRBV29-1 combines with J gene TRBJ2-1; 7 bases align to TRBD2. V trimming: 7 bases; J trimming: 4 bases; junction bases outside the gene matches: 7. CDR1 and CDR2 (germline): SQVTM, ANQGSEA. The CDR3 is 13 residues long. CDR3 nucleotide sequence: TGCAGCGAGGCTAGCGGAGGTTACAATGAGCAGTTCTTC. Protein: CSEASGGYNEQFF.

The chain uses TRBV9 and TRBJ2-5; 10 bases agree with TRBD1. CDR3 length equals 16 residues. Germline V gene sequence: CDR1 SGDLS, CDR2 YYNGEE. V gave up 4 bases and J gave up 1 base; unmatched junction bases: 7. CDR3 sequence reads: CASSPRQGALQETQYF. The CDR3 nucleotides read TGTGCCAGCAGCCCTCGACAGGGGGCCCTCCAAGAGACCCAGTACTTC.